This TCR beta chain is from a study of graft-versus-host responses after intestinal transplantation. This CDR3 is 13 amino acids long. Trimming took off 5 bases at V and 1 base at J, with 8 bases between the two ends. CDR1 SGHAT and CDR2 FQNNGV come from the germline V gene. A remark on this clone: Its matching antigen is unknown.

Clones were read by immunoSEQ multiplex PCR, and TCRdb kept only the in-frame ones, dropping some. In the table there are just over 70,000 clones, under 90% of which are singletons. The source is a human donor who was the organ donor for an intestinal transplant. The sample in question was unstimulated CD4+ T cells sorted from spleen or lymph node cells, obtained before transplant. This sequence joins TRBV11-2 and TRBJ2-5; D gene ambiguous. The CDR3: CASSGQVQETQYF. CDR3 in DNA: TGTGCCAGCAGCGGCCAGGTCCAAGAGACCCAGTACTTC.